A selection of T cell receptor beta chains follows, all from one sample in a study of T-cell reconstitution after alpha-beta-depleted transplantation in children. TCRdb re-called the PCR reads through MiXCR, storing one row per CDR3 protein. The sample yields 600,000 to 800,000 distinct CDR3 sequences, about 12% seen once. This specimen consisted of PBMCs, obtained before TCRalphabeta/CD19-depleted stem cell transplant. All receptors derive from a girl aged 2-9 years with congenital amegakaryocytic thrombocytopenia, due to receive a stem cell transplant. CDR3s include the opening cysteine and the closing phenylalanine or tryptophan. The order of the fields is J gene, clone size, CDR3 length, V gene, D gene, CDR3 DNA, CDR3 protein. A D gene is named only where the DNA matches it firmly. The size field is filled for only some rows; it gives once, few, many or a size class.

TRBJ2-7 | many | 16 | TRBV7-3 | TRBD2 | TGTGCCAGCAGCTTAAATTGGGACTACCCGTCCCACGAGCAGTACTTC | CASSLNWDYPSHEQYF
TRBJ2-1 | many | 11 | TRBV20-1 | - | TGCAGTGCTAGAGTATCCTATGAGCAGTTCTTC | CSARVSYEQFF
TRBJ1-1 | - | 13 | TRBV6-1 | - | TGTGCCAGCAGTGATGTTAAGAACACTGAAGCTTTCTTT | CASSDVKNTEAFF
TRBJ2-5 | many | 12 | TRBV20-1 | TRBD1 | TGCAGTGCTATTCGGGACAGGGAGACCCAGTACTTC | CSAIRDRETQYF
TRBJ2-7 | - | 15 | TRBV5-1 | TRBD2 | TGCGCCAGCAGCAACGGACTAGCGGGGTCCTACGAGCAGTACTTC | CASSNGLAGSYEQYF
TRBJ2-1 | many | 13 | TRBV20-1 | TRBD1 | TGCAGTGTTGCTGGGACAGGGGGCTATGAGCAGTTCTTC | CSVAGTGGYEQFF
TRBJ2-1 | - | 16 | TRBV5-1 | TRBD2 | TGCGCCAGCTCCCGGGGGTCACTAGCGGGAGACAATGAGCAGTTCTTC | CASSRGSLAGDNEQFF
TRBJ2-7 | - | 16 | TRBV4-2 | - | TGTGCCAGCACCCTAGGGGACTCCGGGACCAGCTACGAGCAGTACTTC | CASTLGDSGTSYEQYF
TRBJ1-3 | many | 15 | TRBV7-6 | - | TGTGCCAGCAGCTCATTGACGGACTCTGGAAACACCATATATTTT | CASSSLTDSGNTIYF
TRBJ2-1 | few | 15 | TRBV12-3/TRBV12-4 | TRBD2 | TGTGCCAGCAGTGCTCGCGGGAGAACCTACAATGAGCAGTTCTTC | CASSARGRTYNEQFF
TRBJ2-1 | many | 19 | TRBV29-1 | - | TGCAGCGTTGAAGCTCCCCGCGTAGGGTTTTCCATCTCCTACAATGAGCAGTTCTTC | CSVEAPRVGFSISYNEQFF
TRBJ1-6 | many | 13 | TRBV20-1 | - | TGCAGTGCTAGGCACAGGGCTAATTCACCCCTCCACTTT | CSARHRANSPLHF
TRBJ2-1 | - | 13 | TRBV29-1 | - | TGCAGCGTTTTCAGGAGCTCCTACAATGAGCAGTTCTTC | CSVFRSSYNEQFF
TRBJ1-1 | few | 13 | TRBV7-3 | - | TGTGCCAGCAGCTTAAGCTGGGGGGCAGGAGCTTTCTTT | CASSLSWGAGAFF
TRBJ2-1 | many | 16 | TRBV12-3/TRBV12-4 | TRBD2 | TGTGCCAGCAGTTTAGCGGGGACCGGGAGGGGCAATGAGCAGTTCTTC | CASSLAGTGRGNEQFF
TRBJ2-1 | many | 18 | TRBV20-1 | - | TGCAGTGCTAGTATAATTCGGGAAATAGTGGGACGTACGTTTGAGCAGTTCTTC | CSASIIREIVGRTFEQFF